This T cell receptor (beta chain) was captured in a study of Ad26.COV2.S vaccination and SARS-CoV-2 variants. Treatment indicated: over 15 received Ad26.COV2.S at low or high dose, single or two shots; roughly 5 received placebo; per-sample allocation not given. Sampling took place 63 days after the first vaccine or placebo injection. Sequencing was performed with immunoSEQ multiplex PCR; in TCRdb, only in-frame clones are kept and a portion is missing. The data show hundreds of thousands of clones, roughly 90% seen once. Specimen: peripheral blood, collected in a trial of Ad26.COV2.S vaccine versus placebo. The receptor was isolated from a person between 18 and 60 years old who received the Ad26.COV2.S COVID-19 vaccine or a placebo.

The CDR3 DNA follows: TGTGCCAGCAGCTTAATCCGGGACAGGGGTTTGAATCAAGAGACCCAGTACTTC. Its translation is CASSLIRDRGLNQETQYF. The chain uses TRBV7-8 and TRBJ2-5; TRBD1 agrees at 10 bases. Looked up from germline, CDR1 is SGHVS and CDR2 is FQNEAQ. There are 18 residues in the CDR3. V lost 2 bases to trimming and J lost 2 bases; unmatched junction nucleotides: 11.